This is a list of T cell receptor beta chains from one sample in a study of PD-L1 blockade in urothelial cancer. Generated by immunoSEQ multiplex PCR, the TCRdb table keeps only in-frame clones and is missing some. The sample yields 100,000 to 150,000 clones, about 83% seen once. Specimen: PBMCs, collected around atezolizumab (anti-PD-L1) treatment. All receptors derive from a man in his fifties or sixties with urothelial cancer. The CDR3 runs from the conserved cysteine through the conserved F or W. The D gene is left open where the match is weak. The size entry is marked missing in some rows and otherwise reads once, few, many or a size class.

CDR3 length: 15
D gene: TRBD1
V gene: TRBV6-1
J gene: TRBJ2-7
clone size: few
CDR3 DNA: TGTGCCAGCACCTGGGACAGGGGGAGCTCCTACGAGCAGTACTTC
CDR3 protein: CASTWDRGSSYEQYF

CDR3 length: 16
D gene: TRBD1
V gene: TRBV7-9
J gene: TRBJ2-7
clone size: NA
CDR3 DNA: TGTGCCAGCAGCTCTAGCTGGGACAGGGGGCTGCGGGAGCAGTACTTC
CDR3 protein: CASSSSWDRGLREQYF

CDR3 length: 15
D gene: TRBD2
V gene: TRBV6-6
J gene: TRBJ2-3
clone size: NA
CDR3 DNA: TGTGCCAGCATCCGGGAGGGCCTCGGCACAGATACGCAGTATTTT
CDR3 protein: CASIREGLGTDTQYF

CDR3 length: 16
D gene: TRBD2
V gene: TRBV18
J gene: TRBJ2-4
clone size: NA
CDR3 DNA: TGTGCCAGCTCACCGGGACTAGCGGGAGACAAAAACATTCAGTACTTC
CDR3 protein: CASSPGLAGDKNIQYF

CDR3 length: 14
D gene: TRBD1
V gene: TRBV5-1
J gene: TRBJ1-5
clone size: NA
CDR3 DNA: TGCGCCAGCAGCTCGGACAGGCCGGATCAGCCCCAGCATTTT
CDR3 protein: CASSSDRPDQPQHF

CDR3 length: 14
D gene: NA
V gene: TRBV6-1
J gene: TRBJ2-1
clone size: once
CDR3 DNA: TGTGCCACCGTACCCGTGGGACTTCACAATGAGCAGTTCTTC
CDR3 protein: CATVPVGLHNEQFF

CDR3 length: 17
D gene: TRBD2
V gene: TRBV28
J gene: TRBJ2-1
clone size: NA
CDR3 DNA: TGTGCCAGCAGTTTCGGGCCGACTAGCGGGAGTACGGATGAGCAGTTCTTC
CDR3 protein: CASSFGPTSGSTDEQFF

CDR3 length: 16
D gene: TRBD2
V gene: TRBV6-5
J gene: TRBJ2-1
clone size: NA
CDR3 DNA: TGTGCCAGCAGTTACCGGGGGACTAGCGGGACTACTGAGCAGTTCTTC
CDR3 protein: CASSYRGTSGTTEQFF

CDR3 length: 17
D gene: TRBD1
V gene: TRBV2
J gene: TRBJ1-5
clone size: NA
CDR3 DNA: TGTGCCAGCAGTGAACAGGGCAGGGGGCATCGCAATCAGCCCCAGCATTTT
CDR3 protein: CASSEQGRGHRNQPQHF

CDR3 length: 17
D gene: TRBD2
V gene: TRBV5-1
J gene: TRBJ2-5
clone size: NA
CDR3 DNA: TGCGCCAGCAGCTTGGAGACTAGCGGAGTGGTGGCGGAGACCCAGTACTTC
CDR3 protein: CASSLETSGVVAETQYF

CDR3 length: 16
D gene: TRBD2
V gene: TRBV28
J gene: TRBJ2-1
clone size: NA
CDR3 DNA: TGTGCCAGCAGTTTAGGTAGCGGGATGGCCTACAATGAGCAGTTCTTC
CDR3 protein: CASSLGSGMAYNEQFF

CDR3 length: 15
D gene: NA
V gene: TRBV5-5
J gene: TRBJ1-2
clone size: NA
CDR3 DNA: TGTGCCAGCAGCTTGGAAACACAGATCTACTATGGCTACACCTTC
CDR3 protein: CASSLETQIYYGYTF

CDR3 length: 16
D gene: TRBD2
V gene: TRBV27
J gene: TRBJ2-7
clone size: NA
CDR3 DNA: TGTGCCAGCAGTTCAAAATCTAGCGGGAAGTCTAACGAGCAGTACTTC
CDR3 protein: CASSSKSSGKSNEQYF

CDR3 length: 12
D gene: TRBD1
V gene: TRBV2
J gene: TRBJ2-7
clone size: NA
CDR3 DNA: TGTGCCAGCCGACAGGGCAGCTACGAGCAGTACTTC
CDR3 protein: CASRQGSYEQYF

CDR3 length: 14
D gene: NA
V gene: TRBV6-5
J gene: TRBJ1-5
clone size: NA
CDR3 DNA: TGTGCCAGCAGTTCGGGGAGGCCAAATCAGCCCCAGCATTTT
CDR3 protein: CASSSGRPNQPQHF

CDR3 length: 12
D gene: NA
V gene: TRBV11-2
J gene: TRBJ1-1
clone size: NA
CDR3 DNA: TGTGCCAGCAGCCGACAGGCTCTTGAAGCTTTCTTT
CDR3 protein: CASSRQALEAFF

CDR3 length: 15
D gene: NA
V gene: TRBV5-4
J gene: TRBJ2-5
clone size: NA
CDR3 DNA: TGTGCCAGCAGCTTGGGACAACTTGGTGTAGAGACCCAGTACTTC
CDR3 protein: CASSLGQLGVETQYF

CDR3 length: 13
D gene: NA
V gene: TRBV4-2
J gene: TRBJ2-4
clone size: NA
CDR3 DNA: TGTGCCAGCAGCCAAGAGGCGGAAAACATTCAGTACTTC
CDR3 protein: CASSQEAENIQYF

CDR3 length: 11
D gene: NA
V gene: TRBV25-1
J gene: TRBJ1-4
clone size: NA
CDR3 DNA: TGTGCAGGAGGGGGGGATGAAAAACTGTTTTTT
CDR3 protein: CAGGGDEKLFF

CDR3 length: 16
D gene: NA
V gene: TRBV11-2
J gene: TRBJ2-1
clone size: NA
CDR3 DNA: TGTGCCAGCAGCTTAGACCGAGGGAGACGTCGAAATGAGCAGTTCTTC
CDR3 protein: CASSLDRGRRRNEQFF

CDR3 length: 15
D gene: TRBD2
V gene: TRBV14
J gene: TRBJ2-5
clone size: NA
CDR3 DNA: TGTGCCAGCAGCCAAGGGATGAGCGGGAGCGTTCAGCAGTACTTC
CDR3 protein: CASSQGMSGSVQQYF

CDR3 length: 14
D gene: TRBD2
V gene: TRBV2
J gene: TRBJ2-5
clone size: NA
CDR3 DNA: TGTGCCAGCAGTGTAGCGGGGGCCTGGGAGACCCAGTACTTC
CDR3 protein: CASSVAGAWETQYF

CDR3 length: 13
D gene: NA
V gene: TRBV11-2
J gene: TRBJ1-4
clone size: NA
CDR3 DNA: TGTGCCAGCAGCTTCAGGAAGTATGAAAAACTGTTTTTT
CDR3 protein: CASSFRKYEKLFF

CDR3 length: 17
D gene: TRBD2
V gene: TRBV6-1
J gene: TRBJ2-1
clone size: NA
CDR3 DNA: TGTGCCAGCAGTGAGGCACGACTAGCGGGAACCTACAATGAGCAGTTCTTC
CDR3 protein: CASSEARLAGTYNEQFF

CDR3 length: 13
D gene: TRBD1
V gene: TRBV9
J gene: TRBJ2-1
clone size: NA
CDR3 DNA: TGTGCCAGCAGCGTTACAGGGGGGAATGAGCAGTTCTTC
CDR3 protein: CASSVTGGNEQFF

CDR3 length: 13
D gene: NA
V gene: TRBV7-7
J gene: TRBJ1-5
clone size: NA
CDR3 DNA: TGTGCTAGCAGCTTAGCCCCCCGTCAGCCCCAGCATTTT
CDR3 protein: CASSLAPRQPQHF

CDR3 length: 15
D gene: NA
V gene: TRBV7-3
J gene: TRBJ2-5
clone size: NA
CDR3 DNA: TGTGCCAGCAGCTTAATTCTAGGAGAATTCGAGACCCAGTACTTC
CDR3 protein: CASSLILGEFETQYF

CDR3 length: 13
D gene: TRBD1
V gene: TRBV6-6
J gene: TRBJ1-1
clone size: NA
CDR3 DNA: TGTGCCAGCAGACTTGACAGGGTAACTGAAGCTTTCTTT
CDR3 protein: CASRLDRVTEAFF

CDR3 length: 13
D gene: TRBD1
V gene: TRBV6-6
J gene: TRBJ1-4
clone size: few
CDR3 DNA: TGTGCCAGCCGGGACAGGTCGATTGAAAAACTGTTTTTT
CDR3 protein: CASRDRSIEKLFF

CDR3 length: 13
D gene: NA
V gene: TRBV6-6
J gene: TRBJ2-7
clone size: NA
CDR3 DNA: TGTGCCAGCAGCTTAGTCCGGGACTTCAGTTCGTACTTC
CDR3 protein: CASSLVRDFSSYF

CDR3 length: 17
D gene: TRBD2
V gene: TRBV9
J gene: TRBJ2-2
clone size: NA
CDR3 DNA: TGTGCCAGCAGCGTTACCACTAGCGCTCGACTCACCGGGGAGCTGTTTTTT
CDR3 protein: CASSVTTSARLTGELFF

CDR3 length: 16
D gene: NA
V gene: TRBV18
J gene: TRBJ1-1
clone size: once
CDR3 DNA: TGTGCCAGCTCACTAATACGGGAGCGTCGGAACACTGAAGCTTTCTTT
CDR3 protein: CASSLIRERRNTEAFF

CDR3 length: 16
D gene: NA
V gene: TRBV6-1
J gene: TRBJ2-2
clone size: NA
CDR3 DNA: TGTGCCAGCAGTGAAGTTGACAGTACGAACACCGGGGAGCTGTTTTTT
CDR3 protein: CASSEVDSTNTGELFF

CDR3 length: 15
D gene: NA
V gene: TRBV7-9
J gene: TRBJ2-1
clone size: NA
CDR3 DNA: TGTGCCAGCAGCTTAGCCACTTCATCCTACAATGAGCAGTTCTTC
CDR3 protein: CASSLATSSYNEQFF

CDR3 length: 14
D gene: NA
V gene: TRBV18
J gene: TRBJ1-2
clone size: NA
CDR3 DNA: TGTGCCAGCTCACCATTTAACGGGGGAAGGGGCTACACCTTC
CDR3 protein: CASSPFNGGRGYTF

CDR3 length: 14
D gene: TRBD1
V gene: TRBV5-1
J gene: TRBJ1-2
clone size: NA
CDR3 DNA: TGCGCCAGCAGCCCACAGGGGGGTACCTATGGCTACACCTTC
CDR3 protein: CASSPQGGTYGYTF

CDR3 length: 16
D gene: NA
V gene: TRBV5-1
J gene: TRBJ2-2
clone size: once
CDR3 DNA: TGCGCCAGCAGCTTGGATCCGGGTCTGAACACCGGGGAGCTGTTTTTT
CDR3 protein: CASSLDPGLNTGELFF

CDR3 length: 14
D gene: NA
V gene: TRBV6-1
J gene: TRBJ2-1
clone size: once
CDR3 DNA: TGTGCCAGCCCAGAACCGTCTACTAACAATGAGCAGTTCTTC
CDR3 protein: CASPEPSTNNEQFF

CDR3 length: 17
D gene: NA
V gene: TRBV5-6
J gene: TRBJ2-1
clone size: once
CDR3 DNA: TGTGCCAGCAGCTTAGTGGTGGGACAGCGGGCCTACAATGAGCAGTTCTTC
CDR3 protein: CASSLVVGQRAYNEQFF

CDR3 length: 13
D gene: TRBD2
V gene: TRBV10-3
J gene: TRBJ2-7
clone size: NA
CDR3 DNA: TGTGCCATCATGCCTAGCGGGAGCTTCGAGCAGTACTTC
CDR3 protein: CAIMPSGSFEQYF

CDR3 length: 14
D gene: NA
V gene: TRBV28
J gene: TRBJ2-7
clone size: NA
CDR3 DNA: TGTGCCAGCAGTCGTAGACTACCCCGGGGCGAGCAGTACTTC
CDR3 protein: CASSRRLPRGEQYF

CDR3 length: 15
D gene: TRBD1
V gene: TRBV6-6
J gene: TRBJ1-1
clone size: NA
CDR3 DNA: TGTGCCAGCAGAATACCGGGACAGGGGGTCTCTGAAGCTTTCTTT
CDR3 protein: CASRIPGQGVSEAFF

CDR3 length: 17
D gene: NA
V gene: TRBV7-3
J gene: TRBJ2-5
clone size: NA
CDR3 DNA: TGTGCCAGCAGCTTAAAAGGCGGGTCACCCTTGGAGAAGACCCAGTACTTC
CDR3 protein: CASSLKGGSPLEKTQYF

CDR3 length: 16
D gene: TRBD1
V gene: TRBV7-9
J gene: TRBJ1-6
clone size: NA
CDR3 DNA: TGTGCCAGCAGCGACGGGACAGGGGGAGGTAATTCACCCCTCCACTTT
CDR3 protein: CASSDGTGGGNSPLHF

CDR3 length: 17
D gene: NA
V gene: TRBV18
J gene: TRBJ2-3
clone size: NA
CDR3 DNA: TGTGCCAGCTCACCTTACCCCGGGACCCCAGGGGCAGATACGCAGTATTTT
CDR3 protein: CASSPYPGTPGADTQYF

CDR3 length: 15
D gene: TRBD2
V gene: TRBV9
J gene: TRBJ2-5
clone size: NA
CDR3 DNA: TGTGCCAGCAGCTCCCTAGCGGGAGCGGGAGAGACCCAGTACTTC
CDR3 protein: CASSSLAGAGETQYF

CDR3 length: 16
D gene: TRBD1
V gene: TRBV7-9
J gene: TRBJ2-2
clone size: NA
CDR3 DNA: TGTGCCAGCAGCTTACGGGGACAGGGAAACACCGGGGAGCTGTTTTTT
CDR3 protein: CASSLRGQGNTGELFF

CDR3 length: 15
D gene: TRBD1
V gene: TRBV6-1
J gene: TRBJ2-3
clone size: NA
CDR3 DNA: TGTGCCAGCAGTTCCGGGACAGGGGCCACAGATACGCAGTATTTT
CDR3 protein: CASSSGTGATDTQYF

CDR3 length: 17
D gene: TRBD2
V gene: TRBV7-2
J gene: TRBJ2-2
clone size: NA
CDR3 DNA: TGTGCCAGCAGCTTAGACGCAGCGGGGTTGCCCACCGGGGAGCTGTTTTTT
CDR3 protein: CASSLDAAGLPTGELFF

CDR3 length: 12
D gene: NA
V gene: TRBV7-2
J gene: TRBJ1-5
clone size: NA
CDR3 DNA: TGTGCCAGCAGCCCCGGGGGTGGAGCCCAGCATTTT
CDR3 protein: CASSPGGGAQHF

CDR3 length: 18
D gene: TRBD2
V gene: TRBV28
J gene: TRBJ2-5
clone size: NA
CDR3 DNA: TGTGCCAGCAGTTTATGGGGGACTAGCGGGAGGGATCAAGAGACCCAGTACTTC
CDR3 protein: CASSLWGTSGRDQETQYF

CDR3 length: 14
D gene: NA
V gene: TRBV25-1
J gene: TRBJ1-4
clone size: NA
CDR3 DNA: TGTGCCAGCAGACCACAGGGACCTCTTGCAAAACTGTTTTTT
CDR3 protein: CASRPQGPLAKLFF